The source of this T cell receptor (beta chain) is a study of cytomegalovirus exposure and HLA in healthy donors. Worth noting for this clone: The antigen remains undetermined.

Study-wide findings and caveats: Rarity characterized most TCR sequences, yet some public TCRs appeared in many donors.

J lost 4 bases, V lost 8 bases, and 7 bases had no gene match. This CDR3 is built from 13 residues. Germline CDR1 and CDR2: SNHLY and FYNNEI. PCR was performed using 60 Vbeta and 13 Jbeta primers. The assay was immunoSEQ multiplex PCR, and TCRdb's table has in-frame clones only and misses some. The sample consists of some 200,000 clones, approximately 80% of them appearing once. This receptor was obtained from a boy aged 10-17 years in good health and CMV-seronegative. The sample consisted of PBMCs. This chain joins TRBV2 and TRBJ1-1, with 7 bases matching TRBD1. The CDR3, as DNA: TGTGCCAGCCTTAGGGGGCGGGTCACTGAAGCTTTCTTT. It is translated as CASLRGRVTEAFF.